One sample yielded the 25 T cell receptor beta chains listed below, sequenced in a study of blood T cells in healthy people across ages. It was with a sample-barcoded 5' primer and a J-beta primer mix that a second PCR of about 6 to 12 cycles was run. TCRdb passed the 5' RACE reads through MiXCR, listing each CDR3 protein once. The sample includes 1.5 million to 2 million distinct CDR3 sequences, around 40% of them seen just once. What was sequenced was blood. These receptors were obtained from a human donor in good health.

This chain uses TRBV12-3 or TRBV12-4 with TRBJ2-1; tentative D call: TRBD1 (6 bases). This CDR3 spans 13 amino acids. The ends were cut back, 5 bases at V and 7 bases at J, with 12 bases in the middle. CDR3 sequence reads: CASSRQVLNEQFF. The CDR3 DNA sequence: TGTGCCAGCAGTAGACAGGTTCTGAATGAGCAGTTCTTC.

The V and J genes are TRBV4-3 and TRBJ2-5; 7 bases line up with TRBD1. CDR3 length equals 17 residues. The trim removed 0 bases at V and 5 bases at J, leaving 12 bases unmatched. Per germline, CDR1 LGHNA and CDR2 YSLEER. The DNA for the CDR3 is TGCGCCAGCAGCCAAGATCGTGGGCAGGGGGTATTGGAGACCCAGTACTTC. Translation: CASSQDRGQGVLETQYF.

The V gene is TRBV7-3, the J gene TRBJ1-1; weak D call: TRBD1 (6 bases). Germline V lookup: CDR1 SGHTA, CDR2 FQGTGA. V was trimmed by 3 bases and J by 3 bases, leaving 11 bases between them. This CDR3 is built from 14 residues. The CDR3 region has the DNA TGTGCCAGCAGCTTTAGTGAGGGGGACACTGAAGCTTTCTTT. Protein: CASSFSEGDTEAFF.

This clonotype was detected only a few times. The chain carries TRBV9 and TRBJ2-1; D remains ambiguous. The V gene lost 2 bases and the J gene lost 1 base, with 13 bases spanning the gap. Germline loops: CDR1 SGDLS, CDR2 YYNGEE. There are 16 residues in the CDR3. CDR3 nucleotide sequence: TGTGCCAGCAGCGTGGTGGCCTACCGGTCCTACAATGAGCAGTTCTTC. Protein product: CASSVVAYRSYNEQFF.

The chain couples TRBV29-1 to TRBJ2-5, with D possibly being TRBD1 (6 bases). This CDR3 has 12 residues. Per germline, CDR1 SQVTM and CDR2 ANQGSEA. The V and J ends lost 7 bases and 5 bases respectively, with 14 bases between them. CDR3 coding DNA: TGCAGCGCAGAACAGGGTTGGGAGACCCAGTACTTC. This translates into CSAEQGWETQYF.

The chain carries TRBV7-3 and TRBJ2-1; tentative D call: TRBD2 (6 bases). V lost 4 bases and J 0 bases, leaving 13 bases between the germline ends. The CDR3 covers 16 residues. Germline V CDR1 and CDR2: SGHTA, FQGTGA. The chain's CDR3 is CASSSTDGSSYNEQFF. The CDR3 bases are TGTGCCAGCAGCTCAACCGACGGGAGCTCCTACAATGAGCAGTTCTTC.

The genes are TRBV7-2 and TRBJ1-2, with a weak D call TRBD1 (5 bases). This CDR3 is 14 amino acids long. V was cut by 5 bases and J by 7 bases, with 17 bases left in between. Germline CDR1 SGHTA, CDR2 FQGNSA. CDR3 in DNA: TGTGCCAGCAGCCCCAGGGCTACAACCACTGGCTACACCTTC. Protein product: CASSPRATTTGYTF.

The chain links TRBV4-1 to TRBJ1-2; D ambiguous. This CDR3 is built from 15 residues. Trimming pared 0 bases from V and 2 bases from J, leaving 10 bases between. Germline V CDR1 and CDR2: MGHRA, YSYEKL. The CDR3 spells CASSQDLPPNYGYTF. The CDR3 DNA reads TGCGCCAGCAGCCAAGATCTGCCGCCCAACTATGGCTACACCTTC.

This clonotype has just a few counts. The CDR3 does not end in the conserved phenylalanine or tryptophan, so this is likely a read error. No DNA is shown, since the ends of the CDR3 on it are uncertain; the CDR3 is the one TCRdb lists. The V and J genes are TRBV12-3 or TRBV12-4 and TRBJ2-5; the D call TRBD1 from the table was never checked on the DNA. The CDR3 sequence runs 14 residues, both termini included. The CDR3 region is CASSPGHDGSTFGS.

This clonotype came up a few times. This chain connects TRBV11-3 to TRBJ2-4; TRBD1 aligns across 10 bases. The better agreement between TRBJ2-7 and the DNA end casts doubt on the J call. CDR3 length: 15 residues. Germline CDR1 is SGHNT and CDR2 is YENEEA. The CDR3, as DNA: TGTGCCAGCAGCTTAAGCGGGACAGGGGTCTTCGAGCAGTACTTC. As protein: CASSLSGTGVFEQYF.

The chain uses TRBV20-1 and TRBJ1-4, with a possible D match to TRBD1 (5 bases). Trimming left V 5 bases short and J 2 bases short, with 15 bases between. The CDR3 is made up of 15 amino acids. Germline V gene data show CDR1 as DFQATT and CDR2 as SNEGSKA (reference sequence). CDR3 sequence (DNA): TGCAGTGCTGGGGGGTACCCGAGGACTAATGAAAAACTGTTTTTT. Its protein is CSAGGYPRTNEKLFF.

Only a few counts were recorded for this clonotype. The chain employs TRBV20-1 and TRBJ1-2; no reliable D call. Germline loops: CDR1 DFQATT, CDR2 SNEGSKA (reference sequence). CDR3 length equals 12 residues. Trimming took 0 bases from V and 8 from J, leaving 10 bases between them. For the CDR3, the DNA is TGCAGTGCTAGAGACCGGGGTTGGGGCTACACCTTC. It encodes CSARDRGWGYTF.

Notes on this clonotype: Germline and junction disagree at one end, which may indicate a read error. V and J are TRBV28 and TRBJ2-5; D may be TRBD1 or TRBD2 (6 bases each). This CDR3 spans 14 amino acids. The germline V gene encodes CDR1 MDHEN and CDR2 SYDVKM. Here the CDR3 reads CASSLGGQGEAQYF. CDR3 sequence (DNA): TGTGCCAGCAGTTTAGGGGGGCAAGGAGAGGCCCAGTACTTC.

The chain is built from TRBV7-8 and TRBJ2-3; TRBD1 aligns across 7 bases. The CDR3 has 15 residues. The junction had 5 bases not matched to a gene; V was cut back by 5 bases and J by 0 bases. Looked up from germline, CDR1 is SGHVS and CDR2 is FQNEAQ. This CDR3 is CASSPTGQSTDTQYF. The CDR3 DNA reads as TGTGCCAGCAGCCCAACGGGACAGAGCACAGATACGCAGTATTTT.

This clonotype was observed a few times. The rearrangement links TRBV12-3 or TRBV12-4 to TRBJ2-2; TRBD2 is a possible D gene (5 bases). Trimming took 5 bases from V and 0 from J, leaving 13 bases between them. The CDR3 is 16 amino acids. The CDR3 nucleotides are TGTGCCAGCAGTCCAGGAGGACTCCCGAACACCGGGGAGCTGTTTTTT. Its protein is CASSPGGLPNTGELFF.

The CDR3 region has the DNA TGTGCCAGCAGGGTGGGGCAGGTGGAAGGAGAGACCCAGTACTTC. Amino acid sequence: CASRVGQVEGETQYF. The chain has TRBV9 and TRBJ2-5, with a weak D call TRBD1 (5 bases). V was cut by 5 bases and J by 4 bases, with 18 bases left in between. This CDR3 has 15 residues. Germline-derived CDR1 and CDR2 are SGDLS and YYNGEE.

The V gene is TRBV7-8, the J gene TRBJ1-4; D ambiguous. V was shortened by 5 bases and J by 4 bases, with 8 bases between the two germline ends. The CDR3 loop spans 13 amino acids. The V gene's germline CDR1 is SGHVS and CDR2 FQNEAQ. CDR3 in DNA: TGTGCCAGCAGCCCAAGCAGTAATGAAAAACTGTTTTTT. Its translation: CASSPSSNEKLFF.

This clonotype came up a few times. The chain carries TRBV29-1 and TRBJ1-1; D perhaps matches TRBD1 (6 bases). CDR1 and CDR2 (germline): SQVTM, ANQGSEA. CDR3 length: 13 amino acids. The CDR3 region has the DNA TGCGGCCTATCGGACAGTATGAACACTGAAGCTTTCTTT. Translating it yields CGLSDSMNTEAFF.

With regard to this clonotype: The junction shows a germline mismatch at one end, possibly a read error. The rearrangement uses TRBV7-2 and TRBJ2-3, with TRBD2 matching over 7 bases. Germline loops: CDR1 SGHTA, CDR2 FQGNSA. This CDR3 comprises 14 residues. CDR3 residues: CASLLTSLTDTQYF. The CDR3 DNA reads as TGTGCCAGCCTTCTGACTAGCCTTACAGATACACAGTATTTT.

This clonotype has only a few counts. The rearrangement joins TRBV4-3 to TRBJ1-2, with 8 bases that match TRBD1. The CDR3 loop spans 15 amino acids. The ends lost 3 bases at V and 3 bases at J; junction bases unmatched: 6. Germline-derived CDR1 and CDR2 are LGHNA and YSLEER. CDR3 nucleotides: TGCGCCAGCAGCCACAGACAGGGGAAGGACTATGGCTACACCTTC. Residues: CASSHRQGKDYGYTF.

This clonotype was observed a handful of times. V is TRBV29-1 and J is TRBJ1-2, with D possibly being TRBD1 (5 bases). Germline V gene lookup returns CDR1 SQVTM and CDR2 ANQGSEA. V lost 7 bases and J 7 bases, leaving 22 bases between the germline ends. The CDR3 has 14 amino acids. The CDR3 spells CSGANQGTDCGYTF. CDR3 nucleotides: TGCAGCGGTGCAAACCAGGGAACTGACTGTGGCTACACCTTC.

The chain uses TRBV9 and TRBJ2-1; D call uncertain. The CDR3 totals 18 residues. The V end lost 0 bases, the J end lost 7 bases, and 23 bases lay between the germline ends. In germline, CDR1 is SGDLS, CDR2 YYNGEE. As DNA, the CDR3 is TGTGCCAGCAGCGTAGGGTTTACGAGATCTTGGTTCGGTAATGAGCAGTTCTTC. Residues: CASSVGFTRSWFGNEQFF.

V and J are TRBV29-1 and TRBJ2-7, with D perhaps matching TRBD2 (6 bases). The V and J ends lost 4 bases and 5 bases respectively, with 15 bases between them. Per germline, CDR1 SQVTM and CDR2 ANQGSEA. The CDR3 loop spans 13 amino acids. In nucleotides, the CDR3 is TGCAGCGTTGCGGACTATTGGGGGAACGAGCAGTACTTC. Translation gives CSVADYWGNEQYF.

This chain joins TRBV10-3 and TRBJ2-5, with 9 bases matching TRBD1. The J call may be mistaken, given a closer DNA end match to TRBJ2-7. From germline, CDR1 is ENHRY and CDR2 SYGVKD. The CDR3 contains 16 residues. The CDR3 reads CAISETNGQGINEQYF. The CDR3, as DNA: TGTGCCATCAGTGAGACAAACGGACAGGGGATAAACGAGCAGTACTTC.

V usage is TRBV7-6 and J usage is TRBJ1-4; 7 bases map to TRBD1. This CDR3 comprises 14 residues. V lost 5 bases, J lost 5 bases, and 5 bases stayed unmatched. Germline assignment: CDR1 SGHVS and CDR2 FNYEAQ. In DNA, the CDR3 is TGTGCCAGCAGCCCGACAGGGAAAAATGAAAAACTGTTTTTT. It encodes CASSPTGKNEKLFF.